This TCR beta chain was sequenced for a study of tumor-infiltrating lymphocytes in localized non-small cell lung cancer. Study-wide background: Some samples were collected after neoadjuvant chemotherapy; smokers, never-smokers and several histologies were included. Each patient gave resected tumor and non-adjacent uninvolved lung tissue.

The CDR3 is made up of 13 amino acids. CDR1 and CDR2 (germline): MNHNS, SASEGT. The V segment lost 8 bases and the J segment 8 bases; nucleotides outside the gene matches: 11. This table comes from immunoSEQ multiplex PCR, and its TCRdb copy is limited to in-frame clones, with some not included. Of about 23,000 clones in the sample, about two thirds were seen once. This clonotype was sampled from a human donor with non-small cell lung cancer. The material sequenced was lung tumor tissue. The gene calls are TRBV6-1 and TRBJ1-2, with 7 nucleotides matching TRBD1. CDR3 sequence: CASPSERGLGYTF. As DNA, the CDR3 is TGTGCCAGCCCCAGTGAGAGGGGGCTAGGCTACACCTTC.